Listed below are T cell receptor beta chains from one sample, sequenced in a study of naive and memory T cell subsets. MiXCR, run by TCRdb on the UMI-ligation and nested PCR reads, gives a single entry per CDR3 protein. Among fewer than 35,000 distinct CDR3 sequences, about 6.2% were seen once, and the ten largest hold about 3.1%. The sequenced sample was skin, obtained from a tuberculin skin test site. The receptor set was obtained from an adult in good health. The conserved cysteine and the conserved F or W are not part of the CDR3 here.

CDR3aa: ASSLEPGGPYEQY; v_gene: TRBV5-1; j_gene: TRBJ2-7
CDR3aa: ASRTGLANVLT; v_gene: TRBV5-5; j_gene: TRBJ2-6
CDR3aa: ASSYGLAGLGTQY; v_gene: TRBV3-1; j_gene: TRBJ2-5
CDR3aa: SARVVESSGQGALPQETQY; v_gene: TRBV20-1; j_gene: TRBJ2-5
CDR3aa: ASSMDEGAGYGYT; v_gene: TRBV19; j_gene: TRBJ1-2
CDR3aa: ASSQDSLMNTEAF; v_gene: TRBV4-1; j_gene: TRBJ1-1
CDR3aa: SARATPFQGTEAF; v_gene: TRBV20-1; j_gene: TRBJ1-1
CDR3aa: ASTRQGATYEQY; v_gene: TRBV2; j_gene: TRBJ2-7
CDR3aa: ATSDRKRGGLAGELF; v_gene: TRBV24-1; j_gene: TRBJ2-2
CDR3aa: STLGSKGGTEAF; v_gene: TRBV29-1; j_gene: TRBJ1-1
CDR3aa: ASSFSGGATGELF; v_gene: TRBV5-1; j_gene: TRBJ2-2
CDR3aa: SVEGLLLRSYNEQF; v_gene: TRBV29-1; j_gene: TRBJ2-1
CDR3aa: ASSIVGPNTGELF; v_gene: TRBV19; j_gene: TRBJ2-2
CDR3aa: ASSAQGPNEQF; v_gene: TRBV5-6; j_gene: TRBJ2-1
CDR3aa: ASSSPSGVQVGELF; v_gene: TRBV7-3; j_gene: TRBJ2-2
CDR3aa: ASSLETDTQY; v_gene: TRBV5-8; j_gene: TRBJ2-3
CDR3aa: ASSLAANTEAF; v_gene: TRBV27; j_gene: TRBJ1-1
CDR3aa: SVDGDRAYEQY; v_gene: TRBV29-1; j_gene: TRBJ2-7
CDR3aa: ASSYPPGQGAKNIQY; v_gene: TRBV6-6; j_gene: TRBJ2-4
CDR3aa: ASRGLTEAF; v_gene: TRBV2; j_gene: TRBJ1-1
CDR3aa: ASSLRGPDSTGELF; v_gene: TRBV27; j_gene: TRBJ2-2
CDR3aa: ASSLGDRGSTDTQY; v_gene: TRBV11-2; j_gene: TRBJ2-3
CDR3aa: ASSPFGATNEKLF; v_gene: TRBV11-2; j_gene: TRBJ1-4
CDR3aa: ASSPGGSAEAF; v_gene: TRBV4-1; j_gene: TRBJ1-1
CDR3aa: ASTRLGEAF; v_gene: TRBV28; j_gene: TRBJ1-1
CDR3aa: ASSQDPPAGGISYNEQF; v_gene: TRBV3-1; j_gene: TRBJ2-1